A single sample gave rise to the 21 T cell receptor beta chains below, sequenced in a study of cytomegalovirus exposure and HLA in healthy donors. Amplification used 60 Vbeta primers and 13 Jbeta primers. TCRdb's table, derived via immunoSEQ multiplex PCR, lists solely in-frame clones and lacks some. The sample lists 100,000 to 150,000 clones; about four fifths were seen once. What was sequenced was PBMCs. Every receptor here comes from a woman aged 40 to 49 in good health and CMV-seropositive.

The chain employs TRBV11-2 and TRBJ2-7; 10 bases align to TRBD2. CDR1 SGHAT and CDR2 FQNNGV come from the germline V gene. This CDR3 contains 18 residues. After removal of 1 base from V and 0 bases from J, the junction contained 9 bases not matched to a gene. CDR3 loop: CASSLGLSSGSNSYEQYF. The CDR3 bases are TGTGCCAGCAGCTTAGGGTTGTCTAGCGGGAGTAACTCCTACGAGCAGTACTTC.

This clone is a singleton in its sample. V gene TRBV6-1 combines with J gene TRBJ1-6; 8 bases match TRBD1. CDR3 length equals 14 residues. V lost 2 bases to trimming and J lost 7 bases; unmatched junction nucleotides: 1. Germline values: CDR1 MNHNS, CDR2 SASEGT. CDR3 DNA: TGTGCCAGCAGTGAAAGACAGGGGAATTCACCCCTCCACTTT. Protein: CASSERQGNSPLHF.

This clone was recorded only once. V and J are TRBV7-9 and TRBJ2-3, with 11 bases aligning to TRBD2. V shed 4 bases, J shed 2 bases, and the junction held 5 bases outside the gene matches. The CDR3 covers 16 residues. Germline V lookup: CDR1 SEHNR, CDR2 FQNEAQ (reference sequence). For the CDR3, the DNA is TGTGCCAGCAGCTCTATAGCGGGAGGGCCCACAGATACGCAGTATTTT. Its protein product is CASSSIAGGPTDTQYF.

This chain links TRBV5-4 with TRBJ2-3; the D gene is possibly TRBD2 (6 bases). With 0 bases removed from V and 0 bases from J, the gap between germline ends came to 8 bases. This CDR3 contains 15 residues. Per the germline V gene, CDR1 is SGHNT and CDR2 is YYREEE (reference sequence). The CDR3 nucleotides read TGTGCCAGCAGCTTGGGAGGGACTAGCACAGATACGCAGTATTTT. This encodes CASSLGGTSTDTQYF. The variable domain in full, with the rest retrieved from reference TRBV5-4 and TRBJ2-3, is ETGVTQSPTHLIKTRGQQVTLRCSSQSGHNTVSWYQQALGQGPQFIFQYYREEENGRGNFPPRFSGLQFPNYSSELNVNALELDDSALYLCASSLGGTSTDTQYFGPGTRLTVL.

The J gene is TRBJ1-1, the V gene TRBV19; 10 bases are a match to TRBD1. The CDR3 is 14 amino acids. The germline V gene encodes CDR1 LNHDA and CDR2 SQIVND (reference sequence). The ends lost 5 bases at V and 7 bases at J; junction bases unmatched: 7. CDR3 in amino acids: CASSPDRGPGEAFF. For the CDR3, the DNA is TGTGCCAGTAGTCCCGACAGGGGGCCTGGTGAAGCTTTCTTT.

This chain links TRBV6-1 with TRBJ2-7, with D hard to call. The CDR3 is 10 amino acids. The germline gives CDR1 MNHNS, CDR2 SASEGT. V was cut by 5 bases and J by 7 bases, with 6 bases left in between. CDR3 in DNA: TGTGCCAGCAGTCTACTGGAGCAGTACTTC. This encodes CASSLLEQYF.

The chain is built from TRBV5-1 and TRBJ1-1; 7 bases are a match to TRBD1. The CDR3 runs 14 residues. The J segment lost 1 base and the V segment lost 1 base, leaving 1 base of the junction unmatched. Germline lookup yields CDR1 SGHRS and CDR2 YFSETQ. CDR3 nucleotide sequence: TGCGCCAGCAGCTTGTCAGGGGGGAACACTGAAGCTTTCTTT. Translating it yields CASSLSGGNTEAFF.

The gene calls are TRBV7-9 and TRBJ2-3; TRBD2 aligns across 10 bases. Trimming cost V 6 bases and J 5 bases; bases outside gene matches: 5. The germline gives CDR1 SEHNR, CDR2 FQNEAQ (reference sequence). CDR3 length: 14 amino acids. The CDR3 region is CASSSSGSGDTQYF. CDR3 coding DNA: TGTGCCAGCAGTTCTAGCGGGAGCGGAGATACGCAGTATTTT. The complete variable domain, with remaining parts taken from reference TRBV7-9 and TRBJ2-3, reads DTGVSQNPRHKITKRGQNVTFRCDPISEHNRLYWYRQTLGQGPEFLTYFQNEAQLEKSRLLSDRFSAERPKGSFSTLEIQRTEQGDSAMYLCASSSSGSGDTQYFGPGTRLTVL.

CDR3 amino acids: CASSHNTANTEAFF. The CDR3 DNA is TGTGCCAGCAGCCATAATACAGCGAACACTGAAGCTTTCTTT. V gene TRBV7-9 combines with J gene TRBJ1-1; D remains ambiguous. Germline CDR1 SEHNR, CDR2 FQNEAQ (reference sequence). This CDR3 is 14 amino acids long. V was trimmed by 5 bases and J by 1 base, leaving 11 bases between them. Drawing the rest from reference TRBV7-9 and TRBJ1-1, the complete variable domain is DTGVSQNPRHKITKRGQNVTFRCDPISEHNRLYWYRQTLGQGPEFLTYFQNEAQLEKSRLLSDRFSAERPKGSFSTLEIQRTEQGDSAMYLCASSHNTANTEAFFGQGTRLTVV.

The chain couples TRBV9 to TRBJ2-3; possibly TRBD1 for D (6 bases). V was pared by 5 bases and J by 6 bases, with 16 bases between. Looked up from germline, CDR1 is SGDLS and CDR2 is YYNGEE. The CDR3 sequence is 14 residues long. The CDR3 coding sequence is TGTGCCAGCAGTTTACAGGGACCGGGCGATACGCAGTATTTT. Its translation is CASSLQGPGDTQYF.

This clone is a singleton in its sample. The rearrangement joins TRBV10-3 to TRBJ2-3, with 15 bases fitting TRBD2. The trim removed 8 bases at V and 4 bases at J, leaving 7 bases unmatched. Germline V lookup: CDR1 ENHRY, CDR2 SYGVKD. This CDR3 is built from 16 residues. The CDR3 coding sequence is TGTGCCATCGGTGGGACTAGCGGGAGGTTAGCAGATACGCAGTATTTT. Translated, it gives CAIGGTSGRLADTQYF.

The chain combines TRBV19 with TRBJ1-1; no reliable D call. CDR1 LNHDA and CDR2 SQIVND come from the germline V gene (reference sequence). CDR3 length equals 18 residues. Trimming pared 5 bases from V and 4 bases from J, leaving 26 bases between. CDR3 bases: TGTGCCAGTAGTGTAATAATGACTAGACCGGGAGCGGGCACTGAAGCTTTCTTT. This sequence encodes CASSVIMTRPGAGTEAFF.

The rearrangement uses TRBV28 and TRBJ2-1; 12 bases match TRBD2. The CDR3 sequence is 16 residues long. CDR1 is MDHEN, CDR2 SYDVKM, per germline. After removal of 5 bases from V and 3 bases from J, the junction contained 5 bases not matched to a gene. For the CDR3, the DNA is TGTGCCAGCAGTCCGACTAGCGGGAGCGACTACAATGAGCAGTTCTTC. This sequence encodes CASSPTSGSDYNEQFF. Looking up the rest from reference TRBV28 and TRBJ2-1 gives the full variable domain: DVKVTQSSRYLVKRTGEKVFLECVQDMDHENMFWYRQDPGLGLRLIYFSYDVKMKEKGDIPEGYSVSREKKERFSLILESASTNQTSMYLCASSPTSGSDYNEQFFGPGTRLTVL.

This clone was detected once. The gene calls are TRBV27 and TRBJ1-1; D gene ambiguous. The V and J ends lost 0 bases and 1 base respectively, with 9 bases between them. The CDR3 extends over 15 amino acids. The germline V gene encodes CDR1 MNHEY and CDR2 SMNVEV (reference sequence). In nucleotides, the CDR3 is TGTGCCAGCAGTTTATCCCTTTCAGGGAACACTGAAGCTTTCTTT. Its translation is CASSLSLSGNTEAFF.

In this sample, this clone turned up once. V and J are TRBV5-1 and TRBJ1-4; 8 nucleotides line up with TRBD1. V shed 2 bases, J shed 6 bases, and the junction held 3 bases outside the gene matches. The germline V gene has CDR1 SGHRS and CDR2 YFSETQ. CDR3 size: 14 residues. CDR3 DNA sequence: TGCGCCAGCAGCTTTCAGGACAGGGATGAAAAACTGTTTTTT. Amino acids: CASSFQDRDEKLFF.

This sequence joins TRBV30 and TRBJ2-3, with a weak D call TRBD2 (6 bases). The CDR3 runs to 13 residues. Trimming shortened V by 5 bases and J by 2 bases, and 11 bases separated the two germline ends. The germline gives CDR1 GTSNPN, CDR2 SVGIG (reference sequence). The CDR3 protein is CAWGTGVTDTQYF. CDR3 DNA sequence: TGTGCCTGGGGAACGGGAGTCACAGATACGCAGTATTTT.

The chain carries TRBV29-1 and TRBJ1-1, with D unclear. V lost 0 bases, J lost 7 bases, and 18 bases lay in between. The length of the CDR3 is 15 residues. Germline CDR1 is SQVTM and CDR2 is ANQGSEA. As DNA, the CDR3 is TGCAGCGTTGAAGATGCCCGTAAGGGAGGAGGTGAAGCTTTCTTT. The encoded protein is CSVEDARKGGGEAFF.

The V call is TRBV9, the J call TRBJ2-1, with D possibly TRBD2 on 6 matching bases. Germline V gene sequence: CDR1 SGDLS, CDR2 YYNGEE. There are 19 residues in the CDR3. V was clipped by 4 bases and J by 0 bases, with 23 bases between them. The CDR3 DNA reads TGTGCCAGCAGCTCTCGACGGAGCGGGTCTCCGAGCTCCTACAATGAGCAGTTCTTC. Amino acids: CASSSRRSGSPSSYNEQFF.

The J gene is TRBJ2-5, the V gene TRBV15; perhaps TRBD1 as D (6 bases). The J call is doubtful: the DNA matches TRBJ2-7 better. The germline V gene has CDR1 LNHNV and CDR2 YYDKDF (reference sequence). The CDR3 contains 16 residues. CDR3 nucleotide sequence: TGTGCCACCAGCAGGGTACAGGGATTGGGTTCCTACGAGCAGTACTTC. Translating it yields CATSRVQGLGSYEQYF.

V usage is TRBV10-2 and J usage is TRBJ1-3; D remains ambiguous. V lost 7 bases, J lost 0 bases, and 10 bases lay in between. The CDR3 is 14 amino acids. CDR1 WSHSY and CDR2 SAAADI come from the germline V gene. CDR3 residues: CASKEQSSGNTIYF. CDR3 sequence (DNA): TGCGCCAGCAAGGAACAGAGCTCTGGAAACACCATATATTTT.

The V gene is TRBV30, the J gene TRBJ2-6; TRBD2 might be the D (5 bases). Trimming took off 1 base at V and 4 bases at J, with 8 bases between the two ends. Germline V gene sequence: CDR1 GTSNPN, CDR2 SVGIG (reference sequence). This CDR3 has 14 amino acids. CDR3 sequence: CAWSGGAGANVLTF. In nucleotides, the CDR3 is TGTGCCTGGAGTGGGGGAGCGGGGGCCAACGTCCTGACTTTC.